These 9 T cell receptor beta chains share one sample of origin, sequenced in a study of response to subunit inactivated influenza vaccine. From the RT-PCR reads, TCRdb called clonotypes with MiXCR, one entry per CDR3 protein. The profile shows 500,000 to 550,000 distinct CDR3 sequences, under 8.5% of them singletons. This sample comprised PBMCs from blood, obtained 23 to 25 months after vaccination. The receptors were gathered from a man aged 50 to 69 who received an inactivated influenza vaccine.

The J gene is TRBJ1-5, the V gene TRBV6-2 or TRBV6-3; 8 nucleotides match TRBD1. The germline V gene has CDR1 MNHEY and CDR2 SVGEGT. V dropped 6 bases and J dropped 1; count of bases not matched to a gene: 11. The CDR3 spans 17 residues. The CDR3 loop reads CASSYLQGATSNQPQHF. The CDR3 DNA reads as TGTGCCAGCAGCTACCTTCAGGGGGCGACGAGCAATCAGCCCCAGCATTTT.

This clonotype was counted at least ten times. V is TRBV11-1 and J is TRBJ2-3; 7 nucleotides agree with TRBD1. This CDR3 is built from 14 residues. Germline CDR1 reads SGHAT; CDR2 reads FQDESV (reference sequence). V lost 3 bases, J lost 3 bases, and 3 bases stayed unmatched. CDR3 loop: CASSLGQRTDTQYF. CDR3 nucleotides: TGTGCCAGCAGCTTGGGACAGAGAACAGATACGCAGTATTTT.

The CDR3 region has the DNA TGCAGTGCTGGCCGGACCTTGAGGCTAAACTCCTACGAGCAGTACTTC. It translates to CSAGRTLRLNSYEQYF. The rearrangement links TRBV20-1 to TRBJ2-7; no clear D. Germline CDR1 is DFQATT and CDR2 is SNEGSKA (reference sequence). This CDR3 has 16 amino acids. V lost 5 bases and J lost 0, with 20 bases in between.

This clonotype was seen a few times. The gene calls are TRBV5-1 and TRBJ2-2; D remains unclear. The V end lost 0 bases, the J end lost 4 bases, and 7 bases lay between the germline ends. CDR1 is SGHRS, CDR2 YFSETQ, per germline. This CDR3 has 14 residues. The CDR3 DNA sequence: TGCGCCAGCAGCTTGGCTGGACCCACCGGGGAGCTGTTTTTT. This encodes CASSLAGPTGELFF.

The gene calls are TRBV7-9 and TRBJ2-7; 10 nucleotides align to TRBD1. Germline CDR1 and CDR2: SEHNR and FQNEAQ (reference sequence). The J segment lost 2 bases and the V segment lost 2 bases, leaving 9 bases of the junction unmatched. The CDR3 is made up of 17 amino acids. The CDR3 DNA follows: TGTGCCAGCAGCTTATACCCGACAGGGGGCCGGGCCTACGAGCAGTACTTC. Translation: CASSLYPTGGRAYEQYF.

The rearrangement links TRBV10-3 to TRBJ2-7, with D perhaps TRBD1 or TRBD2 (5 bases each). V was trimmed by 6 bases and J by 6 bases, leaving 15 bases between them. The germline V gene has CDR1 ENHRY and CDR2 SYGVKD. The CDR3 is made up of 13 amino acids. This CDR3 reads CAIRGDVAGEQYF. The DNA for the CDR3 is TGTGCCATCAGGGGGGACGTTGCTGGCGAGCAGTACTTC.

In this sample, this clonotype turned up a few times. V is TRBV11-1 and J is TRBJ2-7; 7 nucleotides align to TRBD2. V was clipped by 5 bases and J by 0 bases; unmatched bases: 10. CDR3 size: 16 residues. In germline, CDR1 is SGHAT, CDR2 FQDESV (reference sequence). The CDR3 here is CASSLETSRNSYEQYF. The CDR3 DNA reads TGTGCCAGCAGCCTGGAGACTAGCCGGAACTCCTACGAGCAGTACTTC.

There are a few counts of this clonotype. CDR3 residues: CASSFSPALSGNQPQHF. For the CDR3, the DNA is TGTGCCAGCAGTTTCAGCCCGGCCTTGAGTGGCAATCAGCCCCAGCATTTT. This chain links TRBV28 with TRBJ1-5; no clear D gene. Trimming took off 3 bases at V and 2 bases at J, with 17 bases between the two ends. The CDR3 has 17 amino acids. Germline V gene data show CDR1 as MDHEN and CDR2 as SYDVKM.

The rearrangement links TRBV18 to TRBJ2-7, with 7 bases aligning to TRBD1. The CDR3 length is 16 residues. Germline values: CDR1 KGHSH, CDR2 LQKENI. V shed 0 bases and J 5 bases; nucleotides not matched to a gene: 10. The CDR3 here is CASSPPGTAGPNEQYF. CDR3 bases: TGTGCCAGCTCACCACCGGGGACAGCAGGGCCCAACGAGCAGTACTTC.